A selection of T cell receptor beta chains follows, all from one sample in a study of shared clonotypes between healthy human individuals. Produced via immunoSEQ multiplex PCR; TCRdb's table is partial and in-frame only. The profile covers about 480,000 clones, with 79% appearing a single time and 10% to 15% taken by the ten largest. Sequences were obtained from PBMCs. These receptors were obtained from a woman aged 40 to 55 in good health. Some clones in this sample may be carry-over from other donors' samples. Both conserved end residues are part of each CDR3. The D gene is left open where the match is weak. The size of a clone is reported for some rows only, either as once, few or many, or as a class for expanded clones.

>TRBJ1-1|.|TRBV7-9|19|.
TGTGCCAGCAGCTTCCCGGGCCAGGGAAGGAATGCGATGAACACTGAAGCTTTCTTT
CASSFPGQGRNAMNTEAFF
>TRBJ2-7|.|TRBV2|14|once
TGTGCCAGCGAGTTCGGAGGGGATAGGAACGAGCAGTACTTC
CASEFGGDRNEQYF
>TRBJ2-2|.|TRBV5-4|16|.
TGTGCCAGCAGCTTGGGCTCCTACCAGGCCACCGGGGAGCTGTTTTTT
CASSLGSYQATGELFF
>TRBJ2-1|TRBD2|TRBV28|15|few
TGTGCCAGCAGTGAAGCGGGAGCGTTCTACAATGAGCAGTTCTTC
CASSEAGAFYNEQFF
>TRBJ1-1|.|TRBV5-4|14|.
TGTGCCAGCAGCTTGGGCAGCCTGAACACTGAAGCTTTCTTT
CASSLGSLNTEAFF
>TRBJ2-7|.|TRBV28|15|.
TGTGCCAGCAGTTTATCCGCGGCGGGTTCCTACGAGCAGTACTTC
CASSLSAAGSYEQYF
>TRBJ1-1|.|TRBV27|14|.
TGTGCCAGCAGTTTACTGGGGATGAACACTGAAGCTTTCTTT
CASSLLGMNTEAFF
>TRBJ2-1|.|TRBV28|12|.
TGTGCCAGCAGTTTATTGGCAGGCGAGCAGTTCTTC
CASSLLAGEQFF
>TRBJ2-3|.|TRBV27|15|.
TGTGCCAGCAGTTTGTCCGGGACTAGCACAGATACGCAGTATTTT
CASSLSGTSTDTQYF
>TRBJ2-7|.|TRBV14|14|many
TGTGCCAGCAGCCAGTTCCGGGACGTAGACGAGCAGTACTTC
CASSQFRDVDEQYF
>TRBJ2-2|.|TRBV11-3|15|.
TGTGCCAGCAGCCTCCGGGACGGGGTCACCGGGGAGCTGTTTTTT
CASSLRDGVTGELFF
>TRBJ2-2|TRBD1|TRBV6-4|15|.
TGTGCCAGCAGTCCTACAGGGGGCCACACCGGGGAGCTGTTTTTT
CASSPTGGHTGELFF
>TRBJ1-2|.|TRBV5-1|15|.
TGCGCCAGCAGCACGATGGGGGACGCCGGCTATGGCTACACCTTC
CASSTMGDAGYGYTF
>TRBJ2-7|.|TRBV4-1|11|.
TGCGCCAGCAGTGCGGGGTACGAGCAGTACTTC
CASSAGYEQYF
>TRBJ2-3|TRBD2|TRBV6-5|16|.
TGTGCCAGCAGTTACTCGGCGGGAGGGCCCCCAGATACGCAGTATTTT
CASSYSAGGPPDTQYF
>TRBJ2-7|.|TRBV11-2|15|.
TGTGCCAGCAGCTTACACGTACAGGGTGTCTACGAGCAGTACTTC
CASSLHVQGVYEQYF
>TRBJ2-7|TRBD2|TRBV4-1|16|.
TGCGCCAGCAGCCAAGCCCGACTAGCGGGAGACTACGAGCAGTACTTC
CASSQARLAGDYEQYF
>TRBJ2-1|TRBD2|TRBV6-5|14|few
TGTGCCAGCAGGGGGACTAGCCCCTACAATGAGCAGTTCTTC
CASRGTSPYNEQFF
>TRBJ2-7|TRBD2|TRBV6-1|17|.
TGTGCCAGCAGTGACGTGACTAGCGGGACCCTCTACTACGAGCAGTACTTC
CASSDVTSGTLYYEQYF
>TRBJ2-1|.|TRBV7-6|14|.
TGTGCCAGCAGCTTAGAGGGTGGAGAGAATGAGCAGTTCTTC
CASSLEGGENEQFF